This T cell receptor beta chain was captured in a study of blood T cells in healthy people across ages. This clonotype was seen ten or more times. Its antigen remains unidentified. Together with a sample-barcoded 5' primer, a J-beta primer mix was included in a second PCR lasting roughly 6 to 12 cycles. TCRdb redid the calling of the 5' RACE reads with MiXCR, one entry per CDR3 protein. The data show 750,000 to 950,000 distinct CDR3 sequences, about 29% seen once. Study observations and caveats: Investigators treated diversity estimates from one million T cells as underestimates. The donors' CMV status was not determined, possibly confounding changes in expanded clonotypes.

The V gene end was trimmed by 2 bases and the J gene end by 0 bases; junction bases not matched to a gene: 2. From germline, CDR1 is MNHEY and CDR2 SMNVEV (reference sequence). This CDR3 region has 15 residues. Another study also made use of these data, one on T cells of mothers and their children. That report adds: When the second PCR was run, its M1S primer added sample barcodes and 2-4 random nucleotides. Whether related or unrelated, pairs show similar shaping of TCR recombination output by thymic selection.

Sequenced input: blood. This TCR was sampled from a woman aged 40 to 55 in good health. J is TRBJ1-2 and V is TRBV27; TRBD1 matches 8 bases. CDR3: CASSLQGATNYGYTF. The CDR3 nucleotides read TGTGCCAGCAGTTTACAGGGGGCGACTAACTATGGCTACACCTTC.